A selection of T cell receptor beta chains follows, all from one sample in a study of chemoradiotherapy in HPV16-positive cancers. Assay used: immunoSEQ multiplex PCR; TCRdb lists only in-frame clones, some missing. The sample consists of fewer than 16,000 clones, 65% to 80% of them appearing once. The sample was acquired from a patient who underwent chemoradiotherapy. The receptors originated from a human donor with HPV-associated anogenital cancer. Both conserved end residues are part of each CDR3. D genes are given only for firm matches. Not every row has a clone size; where given, it reads once, few, many or a size class.

>TRBJ1-1|.|.|14|TRBV27
TGTGCCAGCATCCAACGCGCGGGGATCACCGAAGCTTTCTTT
CASIQRAGITEAFF
>TRBJ2-3|.|.|12|TRBV29-1
TGCAGCGTTGCTTCCGGGATAGATACGCAGTATTTT
CSVASGIDTQYF
>TRBJ1-2|.|.|12|TRBV28
TGTGCCACCGCACCGATTTCCTATGGCTACACCTTC
CATAPISYGYTF
>TRBJ2-7|.|.|13|TRBV2
TGTGCCAGCGTCCACGCCCTTTCCTACGAGCAGTACTTC
CASVHALSYEQYF
>TRBJ1-6|TRBD1|once|15|TRBV5-1
TGCGCCAGCAGCTTGAGGGACAGGGGGGATTCACCCCTCCACTTT
CASSLRDRGDSPLHF
>TRBJ1-4|.|.|13|TRBV5-1
TGCGCCAGCAGCCGAGGTATAAATGAAAAACTGTTTTTT
CASSRGINEKLFF
>TRBJ1-1|.|few|13|TRBV2
TGTGCCAGCACGCGGACGGTGAACACTGAAGCTTTCTTT
CASTRTVNTEAFF
>TRBJ2-1|.|.|16|TRBV4-2
TGTGCCAGCAGCGGACGTATCGGGGGATACTACAATGAGCAGTTCTTC
CASSGRIGGYYNEQFF
>TRBJ2-1|TRBD2|.|15|TRBV19
TGTGCCAGTAGTCCGACTAGCGGGGCCTACAATGAGCAGTTCTTC
CASSPTSGAYNEQFF
>TRBJ1-1|.|.|17|TRBV7-9
TGTGCCAGCAGCTTAGCCCCTCGGCCCGCGGGGGACACTGAAGCTTTCTTT
CASSLAPRPAGDTEAFF
>TRBJ1-1|TRBD1|few|13|TRBV2
TGTGCCAGCAGTGGACAGGGGAACACTGAAGCTTTCTTT
CASSGQGNTEAFF
>TRBJ1-1|TRBD1|.|14|TRBV19
TGTGCCAGTAGTATAGTGGGAGGGGACAGCGAAGCTTTCTTT
CASSIVGGDSEAFF
>TRBJ1-4|.|.|16|TRBV28
TGTGCCAGCAGTTTAGAGGGCATAGGTACTAATGAAAAACTGTTTTTT
CASSLEGIGTNEKLFF
>TRBJ2-5|.|.|16|TRBV5-1
TGCGCCAGCAGCCCAGCACAGGGGAGGTACGGAGAGACCCAGTACTTC
CASSPAQGRYGETQYF
>TRBJ2-7|TRBD1|few|15|TRBV2
TGTGCCAGCAGATACAACCGGGACAGTGCCTACGAGCAGTACTTC
CASRYNRDSAYEQYF
>TRBJ2-7|.|.|14|TRBV9
TGTGCCAGCAGCGTAGAAAGGGGGGGGCGTGAGCAGTACTTC
CASSVERGGREQYF
>TRBJ1-1|TRBD1|.|14|TRBV5-1
TGCGCCAGCAGCTTGTCAGGGGGCAACACTGAAGCTTTCTTT
CASSLSGGNTEAFF
>TRBJ1-1|.|.|14|TRBV27
TGTGCCAGCAGTTTATATCCAGGGGACACTGAAGCTTTCTTT
CASSLYPGDTEAFF
>TRBJ2-7|.|.|13|TRBV2
TGTGCCAGCAGTGTCCCGCTGTCCTACGAGCAGTACTTC
CASSVPLSYEQYF
>TRBJ1-2|TRBD1|once|15|TRBV19
TGTGCCAGTAAGCGGGACAGGGGAGACACTTATGGCTACACCTTC
CASKRDRGDTYGYTF
>TRBJ2-7|TRBD1|.|13|TRBV19
TGTGCCAGTAGTATCACGACAGGGGGAGAGCAGTACTTC
CASSITTGGEQYF
>TRBJ1-6|.|.|16|TRBV27
TGTGCCAGCAGTCATTCCCCACGGGGCATAATTCAACCCCTCCACTTT
CASSHSPRGIIQPLHF
>TRBJ1-3|TRBD1|.|15|TRBV6-6
TGTGCCAGCAGCAAAAGGACAGGCCAAGGGCACACCATATATTTT
CASSKRTGQGHTIYF
>TRBJ2-7|TRBD2|.|18|TRBV2
TGTGCCAGCAGTGAAGCGGGAAGCGGGGGCCGCCTCTCCTACGAGCAGTACTTC
CASSEAGSGGRLSYEQYF
>TRBJ2-7|TRBD1|.|14|TRBV28
TGTGCCAGCAGCCAGGGACAGGGTAACAACGAGCAGTACTTC
CASSQGQGNNEQYF
>TRBJ2-1|.|.|13|TRBV10-3
TGTGCCATCAGTGCGGCAGGGGTGGATGAGCAGTTCTTC
CAISAAGVDEQFF
>TRBJ1-1|.|.|13|TRBV5-4
TGTGCCAGCAGCTTGGTGCCCGGGTCAGGAGCTTTCTTT
CASSLVPGSGAFF
>TRBJ2-7|.|few|14|TRBV5-1
TGCGCCAGCAGCTTGAGGCAGGGAGCTTACGAGCAGTACTTC
CASSLRQGAYEQYF
>TRBJ2-2|.|.|17|TRBV4-1
TGCGCCAGCAGCCAAGGTCATTACGGGACATTTACCGGGGAGCTGTTTTTT
CASSQGHYGTFTGELFF
>TRBJ1-1|TRBD1|.|15|TRBV2
TGTGCCAGCCGCGGGACAGGGGGCAGAGGAACTGAAGCTTTCTTT
CASRGTGGRGTEAFF
>TRBJ2-3|.|.|13|TRBV7-2
TGTGCCAGCAGCTTAGAAAACACAGATACGCAGTATTTT
CASSLENTDTQYF
>TRBJ2-6|.|.|15|TRBV27
TGTGCCAGCAGCCCGTTCCCCTCTGGGGCCAACGTCCTGACTTTC
CASSPFPSGANVLTF
>TRBJ2-7|TRBD1|.|15|TRBV19
TGTGCCAGTAACCAGCCCGGGACAGCGAACTACGAGCAGTACTTC
CASNQPGTANYEQYF
>TRBJ1-1|TRBD1|.|13|TRBV19
TGTGCCAGTAGCCAAAGGGGGCTGACTGAAGCTTTCTTT
CASSQRGLTEAFF
>TRBJ1-5|.|few|15|TRBV7-2
TGTGCCAGCAGCTTAGAGGGGCAGGGCAATCAGCCCCAGCATTTT
CASSLEGQGNQPQHF
>TRBJ1-1|.|.|15|TRBV5-1
TGCGCCAGCAGCTATACCGGGATAGACAACACTGAAGCTTTCTTT
CASSYTGIDNTEAFF
>TRBJ2-3|TRBD2|.|17|TRBV28
TGTGCCAGCAGTGAGCGGGGGGTTTTCCTTAGCACAGATACGCAGTATTTT
CASSERGVFLSTDTQYF
>TRBJ2-7|TRBD1|.|14|TRBV6-5
TGTGCCAGCAGGGTGACAGGGGCCCCCTACGAGCAGTACTTC
CASRVTGAPYEQYF
>TRBJ2-3|TRBD1|.|18|TRBV18
TGTGCCAGCTCACCCCTGGGACAGGGGCGCGCTATTGCAGATACGCAGTATTTT
CASSPLGQGRAIADTQYF
>TRBJ2-7|TRBD2|few|14|TRBV9
TGTGCCAGCAGCGTAGCGGGGGGGTATGATGAGCAGTACTTC
CASSVAGGYDEQYF